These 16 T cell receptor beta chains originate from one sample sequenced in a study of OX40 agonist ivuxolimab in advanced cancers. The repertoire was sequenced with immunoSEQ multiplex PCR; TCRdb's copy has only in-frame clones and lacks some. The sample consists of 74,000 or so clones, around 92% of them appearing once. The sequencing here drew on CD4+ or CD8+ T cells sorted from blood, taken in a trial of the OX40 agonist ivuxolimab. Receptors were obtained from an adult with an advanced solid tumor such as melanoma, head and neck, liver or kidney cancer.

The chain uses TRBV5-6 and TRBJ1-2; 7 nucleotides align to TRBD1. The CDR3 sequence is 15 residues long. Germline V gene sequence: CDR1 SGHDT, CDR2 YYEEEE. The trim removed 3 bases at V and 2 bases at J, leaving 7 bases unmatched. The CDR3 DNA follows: TGTGCCAGCAGCTGGGGGACAGCTGGAAACTATGGCTACACCTTC. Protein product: CASSWGTAGNYGYTF.

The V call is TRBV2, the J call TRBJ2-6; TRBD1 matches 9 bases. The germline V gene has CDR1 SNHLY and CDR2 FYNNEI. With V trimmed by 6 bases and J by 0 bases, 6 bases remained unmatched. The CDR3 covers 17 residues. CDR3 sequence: CASRPTGGASGANVLTF. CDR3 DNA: TGTGCCAGCAGGCCGACAGGGGGAGCCTCTGGGGCCAACGTCCTGACTTTC.

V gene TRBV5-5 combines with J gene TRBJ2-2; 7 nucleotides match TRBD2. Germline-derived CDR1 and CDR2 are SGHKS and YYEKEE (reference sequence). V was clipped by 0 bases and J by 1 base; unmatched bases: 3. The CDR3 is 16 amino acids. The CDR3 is CASSLAAGENTGELFF. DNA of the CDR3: TGTGCCAGCAGCTTGGCGGCGGGAGAGAACACCGGGGAGCTGTTTTTT.

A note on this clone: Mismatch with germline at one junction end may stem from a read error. CDR3 in amino acids: CASREAGGNYGYTF. DNA for the CDR3: TGTGCCAGCAGGGAAGCAGGGGGCAACTATGGCTACACCTTC. This rearrangement joins TRBV6-1 to TRBJ1-2; 8 bases match TRBD1. CDR1 and CDR2 (germline): MNHNS, SASEGT. The CDR3 sequence is 14 residues long.

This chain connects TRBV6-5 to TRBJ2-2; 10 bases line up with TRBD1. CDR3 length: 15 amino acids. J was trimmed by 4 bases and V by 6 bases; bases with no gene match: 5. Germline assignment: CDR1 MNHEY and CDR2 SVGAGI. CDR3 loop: CASSLRDRGTGELFF. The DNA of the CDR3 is TGTGCCAGCAGCCTCCGGGACAGGGGCACCGGGGAGCTGTTTTTT.

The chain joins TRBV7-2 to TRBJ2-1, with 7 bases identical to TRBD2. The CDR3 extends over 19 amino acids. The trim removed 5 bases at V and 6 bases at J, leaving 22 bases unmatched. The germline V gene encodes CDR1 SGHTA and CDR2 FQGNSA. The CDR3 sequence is CASSQSLGGGGSLSNEQFF. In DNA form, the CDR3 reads TGTGCCAGCAGCCAGAGCCTGGGTGGAGGCGGGAGTCTTTCCAATGAGCAGTTCTTC.

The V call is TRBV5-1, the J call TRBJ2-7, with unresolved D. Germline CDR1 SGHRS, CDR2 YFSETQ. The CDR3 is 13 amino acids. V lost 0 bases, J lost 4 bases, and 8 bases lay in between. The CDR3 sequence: CASSLAPIYEQYF. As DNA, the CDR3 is TGCGCCAGCAGCTTGGCTCCCATTTACGAGCAGTACTTC.

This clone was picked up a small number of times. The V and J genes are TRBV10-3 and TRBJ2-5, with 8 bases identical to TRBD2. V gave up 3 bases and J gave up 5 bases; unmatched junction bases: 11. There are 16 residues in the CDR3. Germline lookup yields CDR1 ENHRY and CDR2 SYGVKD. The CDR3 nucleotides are TGTGCCATCAGTGATACTATGCGGGGGGCGAGGGAGACCCAGTACTTC. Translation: CAISDTMRGARETQYF.

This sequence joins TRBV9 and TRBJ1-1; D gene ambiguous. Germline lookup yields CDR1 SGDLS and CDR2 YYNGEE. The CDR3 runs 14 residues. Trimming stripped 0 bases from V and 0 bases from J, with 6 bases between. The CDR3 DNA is TGTGCCAGCAGCGTAGATCCGTTGAACACTGAAGCTTTCTTT. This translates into CASSVDPLNTEAFF.

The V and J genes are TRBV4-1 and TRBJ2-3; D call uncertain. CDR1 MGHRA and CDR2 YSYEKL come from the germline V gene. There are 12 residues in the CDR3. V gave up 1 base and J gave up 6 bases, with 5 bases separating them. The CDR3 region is CASSQALDTQYF. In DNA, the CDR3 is TGCGCCAGCAGCCAAGCGCTGGATACGCAGTATTTT.

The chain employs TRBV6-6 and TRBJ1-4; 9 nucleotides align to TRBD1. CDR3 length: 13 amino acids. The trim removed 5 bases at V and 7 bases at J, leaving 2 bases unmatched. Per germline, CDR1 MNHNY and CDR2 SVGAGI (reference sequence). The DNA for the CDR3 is TGTGCCAGCAGTCCGACAGGGGGTGAAAAACTGTTTTTT. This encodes CASSPTGGEKLFF.

The CDR3 DNA follows: TGTGCCAGCAGTGAAGCGATTATAGCGGGAGGCGTAGGAGATGAGCAGTTCTTC. Its protein is CASSEAIIAGGVGDEQFF. The chain combines TRBV6-1 with TRBJ2-1; the match to TRBD2 covers 10 bases. The CDR3 totals 18 residues. Germline lookup yields CDR1 MNHNS and CDR2 SASEGT. V lost 0 bases and J lost 8; bases outside the gene matches: 13.

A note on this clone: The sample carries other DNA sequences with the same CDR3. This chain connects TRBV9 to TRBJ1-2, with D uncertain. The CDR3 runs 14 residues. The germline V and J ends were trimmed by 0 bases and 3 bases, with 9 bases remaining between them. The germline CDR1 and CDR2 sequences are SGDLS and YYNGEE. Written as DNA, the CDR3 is TGTGCCAGCAGCGTAGGGCCGGGATACTATGGCTACACCTTC. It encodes CASSVGPGYYGYTF.

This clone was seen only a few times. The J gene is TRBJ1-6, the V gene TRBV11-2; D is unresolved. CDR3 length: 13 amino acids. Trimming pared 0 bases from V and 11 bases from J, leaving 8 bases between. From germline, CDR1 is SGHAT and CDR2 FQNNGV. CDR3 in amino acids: CASSLDRGAPLHF. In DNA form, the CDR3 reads TGTGCCAGCAGCTTAGATCGAGGTGCACCCCTCCACTTT. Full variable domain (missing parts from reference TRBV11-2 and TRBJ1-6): EAGVAQSPRYKIIEKRQSVAFWCNPISGHATLYWYQQILGQGPKLLIQFQNNGVVDDSQLPKDRFSAERLKGVDSTLKIQPAKLEDSAVYLCASSLDRGAPLHFGNGTRLTVT.

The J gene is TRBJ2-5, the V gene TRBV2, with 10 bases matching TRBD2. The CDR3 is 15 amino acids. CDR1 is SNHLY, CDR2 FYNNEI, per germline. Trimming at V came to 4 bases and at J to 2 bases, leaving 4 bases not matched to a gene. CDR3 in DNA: TGTGCCAGCAGTGTACTAGCGGGGCTACAAGAGACCCAGTACTTC. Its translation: CASSVLAGLQETQYF.

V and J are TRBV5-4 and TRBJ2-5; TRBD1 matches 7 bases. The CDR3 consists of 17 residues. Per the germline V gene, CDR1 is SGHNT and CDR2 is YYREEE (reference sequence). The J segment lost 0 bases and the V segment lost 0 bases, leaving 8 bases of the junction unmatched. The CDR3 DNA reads TGTGCCAGCAGCTTGGCTTACAGGGGCCAGTACCAAGAGACCCAGTACTTC. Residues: CASSLAYRGQYQETQYF. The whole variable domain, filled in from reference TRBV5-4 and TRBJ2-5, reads ETGVTQSPTHLIKTRGQQVTLRCSSQSGHNTVSWYQQALGQGPQFIFQYYREEENGRGNFPPRFSGLQFPNYSSELNVNALELDDSALYLCASSLAYRGQYQETQYFGPGTRLLVL.